The T cell receptor (beta chain) under discussion was sequenced for a study of regulatory T cells in long-lasting Graves disease. This clonotype came up many times. Time point given: newly diagnosed GD, antithyroid drugs for less than 3 months. RNA isolated from PBMCs was used to make the TCR library. The ends lost 5 bases at V and 0 bases at J; junction bases unmatched: 5. This CDR3 has 15 residues. Germline values: CDR1 MNHEY, CDR2 SMNVEV (reference sequence). With iRepertoire HTBI primers and Arm-PCR of CDR3 regions, TCR beta libraries were built. MiXCR was run by TCRdb on the multiplex PCR reads, yielding one entry per CDR3 protein. Here the sample spans 380,000 or so distinct CDR3 sequences, 15% to 20% being singletons. Separately, the same data were catalogued under a study of T cells in Graves' hyperthyroidism and ophthalmopathy. That source adds: The model anticipated ophthalmopathy a median approximately 6.7 months pre-onset.

The material was peripheral blood mononuclear cells (PBMCs), obtained at new diagnosis, from a patient treated with antithyroid drugs. The TCR originated in a woman younger than 30 with Graves disease. The rearrangement joins TRBV27 to TRBJ2-3; 7 bases align to TRBD1. The DNA for the CDR3 is TGTGCCAGCAGTCCATACAGGGGAAGCACAGATACGCAGTATTTT. This codes for CASSPYRGSTDTQYF.